Shown below are 3 T cell receptor beta chains from a single sample sequenced in a study of T cell responses to AZD1222 COVID-19 vaccine (dated by TCRdb to about 2021). The label giving this sample's time point can be read as: about 28 days (+/-7) after the second vaccine dose. The receptor library was made with the immunoSEQ multiplex PCR assay. This is the immuneACCESS table as TCRdb keeps it, with only in-frame sequences that have V and J called. A part of the clones is gone; compared with another copy, unresolved V genes explain less than half, and the rest is unexplained. For this sample there are about 180,000 clones; approximately 91% appear just once. The ten largest make up roughly 2% of the sample. The source was peripheral blood, collected 28 days after the second AZD1222 dose. The receptor set was obtained from an adult who received the AZD1222 COVID-19 vaccine.

The chain recombines TRBV3-1 (or the pseudogene TRBV3-2) with TRBJ1-6; TRBD1 matches 7 bases. With V trimmed by 10 bases and J by 5 bases, 8 bases remained unmatched. This CDR3 is built from 14 residues. Germline-derived CDR1 and CDR2 are LGHDT and YNNKEL (reference sequence). This chain's CDR3 is CATTRTGNNSPLHF. The DNA of the CDR3 is TGTGCCACTACGAGGACAGGAAATAATTCACCCCTCCACTTT.

This chain connects TRBV28 to TRBJ2-1, with D unclear. CDR1 MDHEN and CDR2 SYDVKM come from the germline V gene. The germline V and J ends were trimmed by 7 bases and 0 bases, with 10 bases remaining between them. CDR3 length: 14 amino acids. CDR3 region: CASTRRSSYNEQFF. The CDR3 nucleotides are TGTGCCAGCACCCGAAGGAGCTCCTACAATGAGCAGTTCTTC.

This clone was counted a single time. The chain combines TRBV6-5 with TRBJ1-5, with a possible D match to TRBD1 (5 bases). CDR1 is MNHEY and CDR2 is SVGAGI in the germline V gene. V dropped 9 bases and J dropped 10 bases, with 10 bases sitting between them. This CDR3 comprises 10 residues. CDR3 loop: CARDQGPQHF. The CDR3 region has the DNA TGTGCCAGGGATCAGGGCCCCCAGCATTTT.